This TCR beta chain was observed in a study of persistence of HIV-infected CD4 T cells. Study details: A larger, less memory-rich fraction responded to anti-CD3/anti-CD28 beads than to antigen. Study results and limitations: Proviral oligoclonality tracked with TCR oligoclonality within the same sorted cells. TCRbeta richness was lower in CMV- and Gag-responding cells than in anti-CD3/anti-CD28-responding cells.

Of note for this clone: Its target is not known.

Anti-CD3/anti-CD28 beads served as a nonspecific positive control stimulus. Responding CD4+ T cells were sorted by upregulation of both CD40 ligand and CD69. The CDR3 spans 15 residues. Between the trimmed V and J ends, which lost 4 bases and 3 bases, there was a span of 11 bases. Germline CDR1 and CDR2: KGHDR and SFDVKD. This was the immunoSEQ version 4 assay in survey mode. Measured with immunoSEQ multiplex PCR; TCRdb has only the in-frame clones, and not every one. This sample has 43,000 or so clones, with approximately 88% found just once. The origin of this receptor is an adult man with HIV who was CMV-seropositive. The chain is built from TRBV24-1 and TRBJ1-4, with a tentative D call TRBD1 (5 bases). Sequencing was performed on CD4+ T cells sorted from PBMCs after roughly 18-hour stimulation, taken from a patient who received antiretroviral therapy. CDR3 amino acids: CATSDSGSPNEKLFF. CDR3 sequence (DNA): TGTGCCACCAGTGACTCAGGGTCGCCTAATGAAAAACTGTTTTTT.